Listed here are 21 T cell receptor beta chains from one sample, sequenced in a study of blood T cells in healthy people across ages. It was with a sample-barcoded 5' primer and a J-beta primer mix that a second PCR of roughly 7 to 12 cycles was run. TCRdb ran MiXCR on the 5' RACE reads and lists one entry per CDR3 protein. In the table there are fewer than 1,000,000 distinct CDR3 sequences, under 45% of which are singletons. The sample consisted of blood. Receptors were obtained from a man aged 60-69 years in good health.

The V call is TRBV4-3, the J call TRBJ2-2, with TRBD1 identical over 7 bases. Germline CDR1 LGHNA, CDR2 YSLEER. V shed 0 bases, J shed 6 bases, and the junction held 1 base outside the gene matches. This CDR3 spans 14 amino acids. CDR3 amino acids: CASSQDQGAGELFF. CDR3 bases: TGCGCCAGCAGCCAAGATCAGGGGGCCGGGGAGCTGTTTTTT.

About this clonotype: Just one base apart from a much larger clone, this may be a read error. This rearrangement joins TRBV25-1 to TRBJ2-5; weak D call: TRBD2 (6 bases). CDR1 and CDR2 (germline): MGHDK, SYGVNS. V lost 4 bases and J lost 0, with 18 bases in between. This CDR3 is built from 17 residues. The CDR3 loop is CASSGHPGDKYQETQYF. The CDR3, as DNA: TGTGCCAGCAGTGGACATCCGGGAGACAAGTACCAAGAGACCCAGTACTTC.

A single count supports this clonotype. The rearrangement links TRBV7-9 to TRBJ1-6, with D maybe TRBD1 (6 bases). Between the trimmed V and J ends, which lost 3 bases and 8 bases, there was a span of 14 bases. Per germline, CDR1 SEHNR and CDR2 FQNEAQ (reference sequence). CDR3 size: 15 residues. The CDR3 DNA reads TGTGCCAGCAGCTTCGCCGGGACATTCGATTCACCCCTCCACTTT. Its protein is CASSFAGTFDSPLHF.

The chain carries TRBV7-2 and TRBJ2-3, with 7 bases that match TRBD2. The CDR3 extends over 16 amino acids. V lost 4 bases, J lost 2 bases, and 9 bases stayed unmatched. Germline loops: CDR1 SGHTA, CDR2 FQGNSA. The CDR3 DNA is TGTGCCAGCAGCTCGGGGGGAGGGTGGGACACAGATACGCAGTATTTT. It codes for CASSSGGGWDTDTQYF.

The chain employs TRBV20-1 and TRBJ2-5; no definite D call. The tail of the sequence fits TRBJ2-7 better, so the J call may be wrong. Germline CDR1 and CDR2: DFQATT and SNEGSKA (reference sequence). The CDR3 spans 12 residues. CDR3 protein: CSASVGRYEQYF. For the CDR3, the DNA is TGCAGTGCCTCCGTCGGGCGCTACGAGCAGTACTTC.

V is TRBV3-1 and J is TRBJ2-4; 7 bases fit TRBD1. Germline CDR1 is LGHDT and CDR2 is YNNKEL (reference sequence). Trimming cost V 3 bases and J 4 bases; bases outside gene matches: 3. The CDR3 has 14 amino acids. CDR3 amino acids: CASSQTGSKNIQYF. The CDR3 DNA is TGTGCCAGCAGCCAGACAGGGAGTAAAAACATTCAGTACTTC.

The V gene is TRBV28, the J gene TRBJ2-2, with 10 bases lining up with TRBD2. Germline lookup yields CDR1 MDHEN and CDR2 SYDVKM. Losses at the gene ends were 4 bases for V and 1 base for J; bases not matched to a gene: 6. This CDR3 has 17 residues. For the CDR3, the DNA is TGTGCCAGCAGTTCCTCTAGCGGGGGCCTGAACACCGGGGAGCTGTTTTTT. Amino acids: CASSSSSGGLNTGELFF.

The CDR3 region is CASSWDRVTQYF. The CDR3 nucleotides read TGCGCCAGCAGCTGGGACAGGGTGACCCAGTACTTC. This chain uses TRBV5-1 with TRBJ2-5; 9 bases align to TRBD1. Germline trimming cut 3 bases from V and 7 bases from J; bases unmatched to any gene: 1. This CDR3 has 12 residues. Germline V gene data show CDR1 as SGHRS and CDR2 as YFSETQ.

This clonotype showed up just a few times. This chain links TRBV5-4 with TRBJ2-5; 10 bases map to TRBD2. The CDR3 runs to 16 residues. Germline-derived CDR1 and CDR2 are SGHNT and YYREEE (reference sequence). The V and J ends lost 4 bases and 4 bases, in that order; junction bases with no gene match: 10. CDR3 bases: TGTGCCAGCAGCCTTGAGCGGGGGGGCTTGGGAGAGACCCAGTACTTC. Protein sequence: CASSLERGGLGETQYF.

V is TRBV7-2 and J is TRBJ1-6; D may be TRBD1 (6 bases). Germline CDR1 SGHTA, CDR2 FQGNSA. The V end was cut by 1 base, the J end by 7 bases, with 8 bases between. The CDR3 consists of 14 residues. CDR3: CASSLDTGNSPLHF. The CDR3 region has the DNA TGTGCCAGCAGCTTAGATACAGGGAATTCACCCCTCCACTTT.

The genes are TRBV10-1 and TRBJ2-2; 7 bases are a match to TRBD2. CDR3 size: 17 residues. V shed 3 bases and J 2 bases; nucleotides not matched to a gene: 9. The germline V gene encodes CDR1 WNHNN and CDR2 SYGVQD (reference sequence). This CDR3 reads CASSEGTTSRNTGELFF. In DNA form, the CDR3 reads TGCGCCAGCAGTGAAGGGACTACTAGCCGTAACACCGGGGAGCTGTTTTTT.

This clonotype was found a few times. V and J are TRBV6-4 and TRBJ1-4; D is uncertain. This CDR3 spans 14 amino acids. Trimming pared 4 bases from V and 5 bases from J, leaving 11 bases between. Germline V gene sequence: CDR1 MRHNA, CDR2 SNTAGT. CDR3: CASSVGRGNEKLFF. The CDR3 coding sequence is TGTGCCAGCAGTGTTGGACGGGGAAATGAAAAACTGTTTTTT.

This clonotype is a singleton in its sample. This sequence joins TRBV3-1 and TRBJ1-2, with D uncertain. The V gene lost 2 bases and the J gene lost 3 bases, with 13 bases spanning the gap. The CDR3 is 15 residues long. Germline V lookup: CDR1 LGHDT, CDR2 YNNKEL (reference sequence). DNA of the CDR3: TGTGCCAGCAGCCAAAGCAAGGGTGGAGACTATGGCTACACCTTC. Protein: CASSQSKGGDYGYTF.

The genes are TRBV11-2 and TRBJ2-6; D is ambiguous. The germline V gene encodes CDR1 SGHAT and CDR2 FQNNGV. This CDR3 spans 14 amino acids. Trimming took 5 bases from V and 1 from J, leaving 6 bases between them. The CDR3 protein is CASSHLSGANVLTF. In DNA, the CDR3 is TGTGCCAGCAGCCACCTTTCTGGGGCCAACGTCCTGACTTTC.

This clonotype was found a few times. The rearrangement links TRBV5-1 to TRBJ2-6; no reliable D call. Germline-derived CDR1 and CDR2 are SGHRS and YFSETQ. CDR3 length: 17 amino acids. V was cut by 3 bases and J by 2 bases, with 15 bases left in between. This CDR3 is CASSSIPSETGANVLTF. The CDR3 DNA is TGCGCCAGCAGCTCAATTCCATCAGAGACTGGGGCCAACGTCCTGACTTTC. The full variable domain, with the rest looked up from reference TRBV5-1 and TRBJ2-6, is KAGVTQTPRYLIKTRGQQVTLSCSPISGHRSVSWYQQTPGQGLQFLFEYFSETQRNKGNFPGRFSGRQFSNSRSEMNVSTLELGDSALYLCASSSIPSETGANVLTFGAGSRLTVL.

The table lists this clonotype with many counts. The gene calls are TRBV28 and TRBJ2-5; the D gene is possibly TRBD1 (6 bases). This CDR3 has 14 residues. The V end lost 5 bases, the J end lost 0 bases, and 10 bases lay between the germline ends. Germline-derived CDR1 and CDR2 are MDHEN and SYDVKM. This CDR3 reads CASSGTHYQETQYF. CDR3 bases: TGTGCCAGCAGTGGGACACACTACCAAGAGACCCAGTACTTC.

The J gene is TRBJ1-1, the V gene TRBV4-3; D remains ambiguous. The CDR3 extends over 14 amino acids. Germline V CDR1 and CDR2: LGHNA, YSLEER. Deletions cut 0 bases from V and 7 bases from J, with 12 bases between. This CDR3 reads CASSQELGPFEAFF. The CDR3 DNA sequence: TGCGCCAGCAGCCAAGAACTAGGCCCATTTGAAGCTTTCTTT.

This clonotype came up a few times. This rearrangement joins TRBV11-2 to TRBJ2-1, with 9 bases lining up with TRBD2. Trimming took 0 bases from V and 0 from J; bases not matched to a gene: 6. This CDR3 has 18 residues. Germline CDR1 reads SGHAT; CDR2 reads FQNNGV. The CDR3 protein is CASSLDGTSSLSYNEQFF. DNA for the CDR3: TGTGCCAGCAGCTTAGACGGGACTAGCAGCCTCTCCTACAATGAGCAGTTCTTC.

J is TRBJ1-5 and V is TRBV6-1, with TRBD1 matching over 11 bases. This CDR3 has 15 residues. Germline CDR1 and CDR2: MNHNS and SASEGT. The V and J ends lost 6 bases and 4 bases, in that order; junction bases with no gene match: 5. CDR3 sequence reads: CASRDRGLHNQPQHF. The DNA for the CDR3 is TGTGCCAGCAGGGACAGGGGGCTACATAATCAGCCCCAGCATTTT.

This clonotype was detected only a few times. The chain recombines TRBV7-2 with TRBJ2-7; maybe TRBD1 (6 bases). Germline V CDR1 and CDR2: SGHTA, FQGNSA. The CDR3 is made up of 12 amino acids. The V and J ends lost 5 bases and 5 bases respectively, with 10 bases between them. The CDR3 nucleotides read TGTGCCAGCAGCGCCTACAGGGACGAGCAGTACTTC. Protein: CASSAYRDEQYF. Variable domain in full (rest from reference TRBV7-2 and TRBJ2-7): GAGVSQSPSNKVTEKGKDVELRCDPISGHTALYWYRQSLGQGLEFLIYFQGNSAPDKSGLPSDRFSAERTGGSVSTLTIQRTQQEDSAVYLCASSAYRDEQYFGPGTRLTVT.

The chain uses TRBV15 and TRBJ1-1; maybe TRBD1 (6 bases). Germline V gene sequence: CDR1 LNHNV, CDR2 YYDKDF (reference sequence). V was cut by 5 bases and J by 8 bases, with 12 bases left in between. The CDR3 runs 12 residues. The CDR3 DNA reads as TGTGCCACCAGCGCGACAGGACGAGAAGCTTTCTTT. Residues: CATSATGREAFF.